What follows are 19 T cell receptor beta chains derived from one specimen sequenced in a study of T cell repertoires in cytomegalovirus infection. TCRdb fed the reads into MiXCR, producing one record per CDR3 protein. The sample includes around 94,000 distinct CDR3 sequences, approximately 15% of them seen just once. Sample: PBMCs. The receptors come from a human donor in good health (CMV status not recorded). Some clones in this sample may be carry-over from other donors' samples.

This clonotype has a count of ten or more. The chain joins TRBV6-2 or TRBV6-3 to TRBJ2-1; 10 nucleotides agree with TRBD2. From germline, CDR1 is MNHEY and CDR2 SVGEGT. The V segment lost 0 bases and the J segment 1 base; nucleotides outside the gene matches: 9. This CDR3 comprises 19 residues. The CDR3 spells CASSYSASGGKRSYNEQFF. Written as DNA, the CDR3 is TGTGCCAGCAGTTACTCGGCTAGCGGGGGTAAAAGGTCCTACAATGAGCAGTTCTTC.

The chain carries TRBV20-1 and TRBJ1-2; the D is unclear. Germline CDR1 is DFQATT and CDR2 is SNEGSKA (reference sequence). Trimming took off 5 bases at V and 0 bases at J, with 13 bases between the two ends. The CDR3 extends over 14 amino acids. The CDR3 spells CSARRGESNYGYTF. CDR3 nucleotide sequence: TGCAGTGCTCGGAGAGGTGAATCTAACTATGGCTACACCTTC.

This clonotype was detected ten times or more. The chain recombines TRBV7-8 with TRBJ1-1; TRBD1 matches at 8 bases. V dropped 2 bases and J dropped 4; count of bases not matched to a gene: 6. Germline-derived CDR1 and CDR2 are SGHVS and FQNEAQ. The CDR3 loop spans 15 amino acids. The CDR3 bases are TGTGCCAGCAGCTTATACACAGGGACAGGCACTGAAGCTTTCTTT. It is translated as CASSLYTGTGTEAFF.

The gene calls are TRBV9 and TRBJ2-5, with D tentatively TRBD2 (7 bases). Germline V gene data show CDR1 as SGDLS and CDR2 as YYNGEE. Trimming removed 0 bases from V and 2 bases from J, with 11 bases in between. The CDR3 covers 15 residues. CDR3 in amino acids: CASSVVQGGQETQYF. The CDR3 DNA reads TGTGCCAGCAGCGTAGTACAGGGAGGGCAAGAGACCCAGTACTTC. The full variable domain, completed using reference TRBV9 and TRBJ2-5, is DSGVTQTPKHLITATGQRVTLRCSPRSGDLSVYWYQQSLDQGLQFLIQYYNGEERAKGNILERFSAQQFPDLHSELNLSSLELGDSALYFCASSVVQGGQETQYFGPGTRLLVL.

The rearrangement uses TRBV7-2 and TRBJ1-5; D gene ambiguous. V lost 3 bases and J lost 4, with 4 bases in between. Germline V gene sequence: CDR1 SGHTA, CDR2 FQGNSA. The CDR3 is 12 amino acids. CDR3 sequence reads: CASSFPNQPQHF. The CDR3 DNA sequence: TGTGCCAGCAGCTTTCCTAATCAGCCCCAGCATTTT.

V is TRBV19 and J is TRBJ2-2, with no clear D. Germline V gives CDR1 LNHDA, CDR2 SQIVND (reference sequence). The CDR3 covers 16 residues. Trimming took off 5 bases at V and 5 bases at J, with 18 bases between the two ends. CDR3 sequence (DNA): TGTGCCAGTAGTCCCTGGCACCGGAGTCGGACCGGGGAGCTGTTTTTT. It translates to CASSPWHRSRTGELFF. Full variable domain (outside the CDR3, taken from reference TRBV19 and TRBJ2-2): DGGITQSPKYLFRKEGQNVTLSCEQNLNHDAMYWYRQDPGQGLRLIYYSQIVNDFQKGDIAEGYSVSREKKESFPLTVTSAQKNPTAFYLCASSPWHRSRTGELFFGEGSRLTVL.

This rearrangement joins TRBV5-1 to TRBJ2-7; 9 bases map to TRBD1. V shed 6 bases and J 7 bases; nucleotides not matched to a gene: 14. The CDR3 length is 15 residues. Germline loops: CDR1 SGHRS, CDR2 YFSETQ. Here the CDR3 reads CASKAQGALPVEQYF. Here the CDR3 DNA reads TGCGCCAGCAAAGCACAGGGGGCTCTCCCCGTTGAGCAGTACTTC.

This clonotype came up a few times. V and J are TRBV15 and TRBJ2-3; 12 bases agree with TRBD2. Trimming removed 1 base from V and 1 base from J; junction bases left unmatched: 0. Germline values: CDR1 LNHNV, CDR2 YYDKDF (reference sequence). The CDR3 is 16 residues long. This CDR3 is CATSRGTSGGTDTQYF. In nucleotides, the CDR3 is TGTGCCACCAGCAGAGGGACTAGCGGGGGCACAGATACGCAGTATTTT.

This clonotype was seen a handful of times. J is TRBJ1-1 and V is TRBV5-1; D unresolved. This CDR3 spans 14 amino acids. Germline V gene sequence: CDR1 SGHRS, CDR2 YFSETQ. V was pared by 9 bases and J by 2 bases, with 17 bases between. CDR3 in amino acids: CATTPAGTNTEAFF. The DNA for the CDR3 is TGCGCCACCACCCCAGCAGGAACTAACACTGAAGCTTTCTTT. The full variable domain, with the rest looked up from reference TRBV5-1 and TRBJ1-1, is KAGVTQTPRYLIKTRGQQVTLSCSPISGHRSVSWYQQTPGQGLQFLFEYFSETQRNKGNFPGRFSGRQFSNSRSEMNVSTLELGDSALYLCATTPAGTNTEAFFGQGTRLTVV.

This clonotype was counted ten times or more. V is TRBV7-2 and J is TRBJ2-5, with D perhaps matching TRBD2 (6 bases). The CDR3 is 14 residues long. V was shortened by 2 bases and J by 1 base, with 8 bases between the two germline ends. In germline, CDR1 is SGHTA, CDR2 FQGNSA. The CDR3 is CASSLRGSQETQYF. The CDR3 bases are TGTGCCAGCAGCTTACGGGGGAGCCAAGAGACCCAGTACTTC. The variable domain in full, with the rest retrieved from reference TRBV7-2 and TRBJ2-5, is GAGVSQSPSNKVTEKGKDVELRCDPISGHTALYWYRQSLGQGLEFLIYFQGNSAPDKSGLPSDRFSAERTGGSVSTLTIQRTQQEDSAVYLCASSLRGSQETQYFGPGTRLLVL.

The sample holds a few counts of this clonotype. The chain couples TRBV20-1 to TRBJ1-5; 7 nucleotides align to TRBD1. Germline V CDR1 and CDR2: DFQATT, SNEGSKA (reference sequence). This CDR3 is built from 12 residues. The CDR3 nucleotides read TGCATCGCAACAGGGGCAAATCAGCCCCAGCATTTT. It yields the protein CIATGANQPQHF.

This clonotype was found many times. The genes are TRBV7-2 and TRBJ1-4; the match to TRBD1 covers 8 bases. The germline V gene encodes CDR1 SGHTA and CDR2 FQGNSA. V lost 5 bases and J lost 3; bases outside the gene matches: 8. This CDR3 has 16 residues. This chain's CDR3 is CASSPGGGTANEKLFF. CDR3 in DNA: TGTGCCAGCAGCCCAGGGGGCGGGACTGCTAATGAAAAACTGTTTTTT.

V is TRBV6-1 and J is TRBJ2-5, with 7 bases fitting TRBD1. This CDR3 is built from 13 residues. V gave up 1 base and J gave up 4 bases; unmatched junction bases: 0. Germline values: CDR1 MNHNS, CDR2 SASEGT. As DNA, the CDR3 is TGTGCCAGCAGTGAAGGGACAGGAGAGACCCAGTACTTC. It translates to CASSEGTGETQYF.

The chain recombines TRBV12-3 or TRBV12-4 with TRBJ2-5, with D possibly called TRBD1 or TRBD2 (5 bases each). The CDR3 is 15 residues long. The V end lost 5 bases, the J end lost 2 bases, and 15 bases lay between the germline ends. DNA for the CDR3: TGTGCCAGCAGTCAGGGACGGATACTGCAAGAGACCCAGTACTTC. Encoded protein: CASSQGRILQETQYF.

A note on this clonotype: It may be a read error: a sequence one base away is much more abundant. The V and J genes are TRBV7-6 and TRBJ1-3, with a weak D call TRBD1 (6 bases). The germline V gene has CDR1 SGHVS and CDR2 FNYEAQ. The CDR3 spans 15 residues. CDR3 coding DNA: TGTGCCAGCAGCTTAGGGACAGAATATGGAAACATCATATATTTT. This codes for CASSLGTEYGNIIYF. Drawing the rest from reference TRBV7-6 and TRBJ1-3, the complete variable domain is GAGVSQSPRYKVTKRGQDVALRCDPISGHVSLYWYRQALGQGPEFLTYFNYEAQQDKSGLPNDRFSAERPEGSISTLTIQRTEQRDSAMYRCASSLGTEYGNIIYFGEGSWLTVV.

The gene calls are TRBV5-1 and TRBJ1-1; no definite D call. Germline V gene lookup returns CDR1 SGHRS and CDR2 YFSETQ. Trimming removed 0 bases at V and 3 bases at J, with 12 bases between. The CDR3 length is 15 residues. CDR3 region: CASSLEGVRYTEAFF. In DNA, the CDR3 is TGCGCCAGCAGCTTGGAAGGCGTCCGGTACACTGAAGCTTTCTTT. The variable domain in full, with the rest retrieved from reference TRBV5-1 and TRBJ1-1, is KAGVTQTPRYLIKTRGQQVTLSCSPISGHRSVSWYQQTPGQGLQFLFEYFSETQRNKGNFPGRFSGRQFSNSRSEMNVSTLELGDSALYLCASSLEGVRYTEAFFGQGTRLTVV.

In its sample, this clonotype was seen many times. This chain links TRBV28 with TRBJ2-5; 10 positions match TRBD1. Germline CDR1 reads MDHEN; CDR2 reads SYDVKM. This CDR3 is 15 amino acids long. Trimming took 1 base from V and 4 from J; bases not matched to a gene: 3. The CDR3 protein is CASSLFRTGGETQYF. Written as DNA, the CDR3 is TGTGCCAGCAGTTTATTCCGGACAGGGGGAGAGACCCAGTACTTC.

In regard to this clonotype: With a much larger clone just one base away, this may be a read error. The chain joins TRBV2 to TRBJ2-3; TRBD2 aligns across 9 bases. With 8 bases clipped from V and 0 bases from J, the junction kept 6 bases outside the gene matches. Germline V gene lookup returns CDR1 SNHLY and CDR2 FYNNEI. The CDR3 contains 15 residues. The chain's CDR3 is CASGGLAASTDTQYF. As DNA, the CDR3 is TGTGCCAGCGGGGGACTAGCCGCTAGCACAGATACGCAGTATTTT.

In this sample, this clonotype turned up a few times. The chain carries TRBV4-1 and TRBJ1-4; D unresolved. The germline CDR1 and CDR2 sequences are MGHRA and YSYEKL. The CDR3 covers 13 residues. The V gene lost 4 bases and the J gene lost 8 bases, with 11 bases spanning the gap. The CDR3 region has the DNA TGCGCCAGCAGCCGCGTATTCGGGGAAAAACTGTTTTTT. The encoded protein is CASSRVFGEKLFF.